What follows describes a single T cell receptor beta chain. These data belong to a study of radiotherapy plus CTLA-4 blockade in lung cancer. Overall study context: Objective responses emerged in under 20% of patients, and roughly 32% attained disease control.

Trimming cost V 8 bases and J 8 bases; bases outside gene matches: 8. Germline loops: CDR1 PRHDT, CDR2 FYEKMQ (reference sequence). The CDR3 contains 14 residues. The method was immunoSEQ multiplex PCR; TCRdb's version includes in-frame clones alone and lacks a portion of them. The data contain roughly 100,000 clones, approximately 85% of them singletons. The sequence was collected from a human donor with non-small cell lung cancer who had a partial response to radiotherapy plus ipilimumab. The chain employs TRBV13 and TRBJ2-1, with TRBD2 matching 11 bases. Sequencing used peripheral blood, obtained from a patient treated with radiotherapy plus ipilimumab. The CDR3 DNA reads TGTGCCAGCCACGCTAGCGGGAGGAGGGATGAGCAGTTCTTC. This codes for CASHASGRRDEQFF.